These 23 T cell receptor beta chains originate from one sample sequenced in a study of shared clonotypes between healthy human individuals. Libraries were prepared by immunoSEQ multiplex PCR; TCRdb keeps only in-frame clonotypes and omits some of them. Among around 2.1 million clones, about 92% were seen once, and the ten largest hold 1.5% to 2%. Naive CD8 populations comprised CD45RO-negative cells positively selected for CCR7, excluding terminally differentiated effector memory CD45RA+ cells. Sequencing input: naive CD8+ T cells from PBMCs. Receptors originate from a man younger than 35 in good health. Some clones in this sample may be carry-over from other donors' samples.

This chain uses TRBV18 with TRBJ2-1, with 13 bases lining up with TRBD2. CDR1 is KGHSH and CDR2 is LQKENI in the germline V gene. V shed 2 bases, J shed 9 bases, and the junction held 10 bases outside the gene matches. The CDR3 covers 17 residues. Written as DNA, the CDR3 is TGTGCCAGCTCACCAAATCCACTAGCGGGAGGGCCCCCTGAGCAGTTCTTC. It codes for CASSPNPLAGGPPEQFF.

This clone occurred once. This chain connects TRBV13 to TRBJ2-2; D not resolved. Trimming took 3 bases from V and 10 from J, leaving 6 bases between them. The CDR3 has 11 amino acids. Germline CDR1 reads PRHDT; CDR2 reads FYEKMQ (reference sequence). Written as DNA, the CDR3 is TGTGCCAGCAGCTTTAACGAGGAGCTGTTTTTT. It specifies CASSFNEELFF.

CDR3 in amino acids: CASRLGPRGSYNSPLHF. Here the CDR3 DNA reads TGTGCCAGCAGGCTGGGACCGAGGGGCTCCTATAATTCACCCCTCCACTTT. The genes are TRBV28 and TRBJ1-6; D may be TRBD1 (5 bases). Trimming shortened V by 6 bases and J by 0 bases, and 15 bases separated the two germline ends. CDR1 MDHEN and CDR2 SYDVKM come from the germline V gene. There are 17 residues in the CDR3.

V is TRBV7-6 and J is TRBJ1-1; tentatively, D is TRBD1 (6 bases). Germline V gene data show CDR1 as SGHVS and CDR2 as FNYEAQ. This CDR3 comprises 15 residues. With 1 base removed from V and 6 bases from J, the gap between germline ends came to 15 bases. This chain's CDR3 is CASSLGRTAIPEAFF. The CDR3, as DNA: TGTGCCAGCAGCTTAGGTCGGACAGCAATACCTGAAGCTTTCTTT.

As for this clone: The junction does not match germline at one end; this may be a read error. The chain has TRBV7-7 and TRBJ2-1, with 13 bases matching TRBD2. The CDR3 consists of 14 residues. Germline CDR1 is SSHAT and CDR2 is FNYEAQ (reference sequence). This chain's CDR3 is CASSLERTSGSLVF. The DNA for the CDR3 is TGTGCCAGCAGCTTAGAACGGACTAGCGGGAGCCTGGTCTTC.

V usage is TRBV19 and J usage is TRBJ1-1; tentatively, D is TRBD1 (5 bases). CDR3 size: 14 residues. Germline values: CDR1 LNHDA, CDR2 SQIVND (reference sequence). The V end lost 3 bases, the J end lost 4 bases, and 12 bases lay between the germline ends. The CDR3 DNA reads TGTGCCAGTAGTATCGTTCCCGGGGGCACTGAAGCTTTCTTT. Translated: CASSIVPGGTEAFF.

The chain combines TRBV29-1 with TRBJ1-1; 11 bases are a match to TRBD1. The germline gives CDR1 SQVTM, CDR2 ANQGSEA. The junction had 8 bases not matched to a gene; V was cut back by 1 base and J by 4 bases. The CDR3 spans 16 residues. The CDR3 DNA reads TGCAGCGTTGAAGGATCTTGGACAGGGGGCTTCACTGAAGCTTTCTTT. It specifies CSVEGSWTGGFTEAFF. Filled out from reference TRBV29-1 and TRBJ1-1, the complete variable domain reads SAVISQKPSRDICQRGTSLTIQCQVDSQVTMMFWYRQQPGQSLTLIATANQGSEATYESGFVIDKFPISRPNLTFSTLTVSNMSPEDSSIYLCSVEGSWTGGFTEAFFGQGTRLTVV.

Of note for this clone: At the DNA level, this CDR3 is encoded by other sequences in the same sample as well. The chain joins TRBV28 to TRBJ2-7; possibly TRBD2 for D (7 bases). Per the germline V gene, CDR1 is MDHEN and CDR2 is SYDVKM. V was clipped by 3 bases and J by 5 bases, with 14 bases between them. This CDR3 region has 14 residues. CDR3: CASSLRGRGHEQYF. In nucleotides, the CDR3 is TGTGCCAGCAGTTTGAGGGGGAGGGGACACGAGCAGTACTTC.

This clone showed up just once. The V call is TRBV5-4, the J call TRBJ2-7; maybe TRBD2 (5 bases). The CDR3 runs to 15 residues. V lost 4 bases and J lost 5, with 19 bases in between. Germline loops: CDR1 SGHNT, CDR2 YYREEE (reference sequence). For the CDR3, the DNA is TGTGCCAGCAGCCCCTATCTCAGTGGGGAGAACGAGCAGTACTTC. Translation gives CASSPYLSGENEQYF.

This chain links TRBV27 with TRBJ1-2; 7 positions agree with TRBD1. V lost 5 bases, J lost 1 base, and 10 bases stayed unmatched. Germline assignment: CDR1 MNHEY and CDR2 SMNVEV (reference sequence). The length of the CDR3 is 16 residues. The CDR3 DNA follows: TGTGCCAGCAGTCTTAGGACAGGCGGACGTAACTATGGCTACACCTTC. This codes for CASSLRTGGRNYGYTF.

The rearrangement links TRBV6-1 to TRBJ2-2; D gene uncertain. The V gene lost 6 bases and the J gene lost 8 bases, with 13 bases spanning the gap. The CDR3 totals 13 residues. Germline V gives CDR1 MNHNS, CDR2 SASEGT. In DNA, the CDR3 is TGTGCCAGCAGCCTCCGTGACGGTGGGGAGCTGTTTTTT. It codes for CASSLRDGGELFF.

The chain couples TRBV6-5 to TRBJ1-2; possibly TRBD1 for D (5 bases). CDR3 length: 14 residues. Germline CDR1 and CDR2: MNHEY and SVGAGI. Trimming shortened V by 6 bases and J by 0 bases, and 11 bases separated the two germline ends. This CDR3 reads CASREGRTNYGYTF. The CDR3 DNA reads TGTGCCAGCAGAGAGGGACGGACTAACTATGGCTACACCTTC.

The genes are TRBV5-1 and TRBJ2-7; 9 positions match TRBD2. The V gene end was trimmed by 3 bases and the J gene end by 4 bases; junction bases not matched to a gene: 8. In germline, CDR1 is SGHRS, CDR2 YFSETQ. The CDR3 contains 15 residues. CDR3 residues: CASSSRGSGSYEQYF. The CDR3 region has the DNA TGCGCCAGCAGCTCCCGGGGTAGCGGGAGTTACGAGCAGTACTTC. Combining the CDR3 with reference TRBV5-1 and TRBJ2-7 gives the whole variable domain KAGVTQTPRYLIKTRGQQVTLSCSPISGHRSVSWYQQTPGQGLQFLFEYFSETQRNKGNFPGRFSGRQFSNSRSEMNVSTLELGDSALYLCASSSRGSGSYEQYFGPGTRLTVT.

The table lists this clone with a count of one. The V and J genes are TRBV5-1 and TRBJ2-6; 9 bases map to TRBD1. The CDR3 is made up of 18 amino acids. Germline loops: CDR1 SGHRS, CDR2 YFSETQ. V lost 4 bases, J lost 0 bases, and 8 bases stayed unmatched. For the CDR3, the DNA is TGCGCCAGCAGCCAAGGGGACAGGGAAAGCTCTGGGGCCAACGTCCTGACTTTC. Residues: CASSQGDRESSGANVLTF.

This clone was detected only a few times. The chain couples TRBV25-1 to TRBJ1-1; TRBD1 is a possible D gene (6 bases). CDR1 MGHDK and CDR2 SYGVNS come from the germline V gene. The V end was cut by 6 bases, the J end by 1 base, with 15 bases between. CDR3 size: 15 residues. CDR3 region: CASSQSGTKNTEAFF. DNA for the CDR3: TGTGCCAGCAGCCAGTCCGGGACAAAGAACACTGAAGCTTTCTTT.

This chain links TRBV27 with TRBJ2-7; D is possibly TRBD1 (6 bases). The CDR3 has 13 residues. V dropped 5 bases and J dropped 9 bases, with 17 bases sitting between them. Germline V gives CDR1 MNHEY, CDR2 SMNVEV (reference sequence). CDR3 residues: CASSPMGAGVQYF. In DNA, the CDR3 is TGTGCCAGCAGTCCTATGGGGGCGGGTGTGCAGTACTTC.

CDR3 sequence reads: CASSPDSFSGNTIYF. CDR3 coding DNA: TGTGCCAGCAGCCCGGACAGCTTCTCTGGAAACACCATATATTTT. The chain uses TRBV7-9 and TRBJ1-3; a possible D gene is TRBD1 (6 bases). This CDR3 region has 15 residues. Germline CDR1 reads SEHNR; CDR2 reads FQNEAQ (reference sequence). The germline V and J ends were trimmed by 5 bases and 0 bases, with 11 bases remaining between them.

CDR3 sequence (DNA): TGTGCCAGCAGCCCTTCGGGGGAGGGAGGCACAGATACGCAGTATTTT. Its protein product is CASSPSGEGGTDTQYF. The chain has TRBV7-9 and TRBJ2-3; 7 bases are a match to TRBD2. J lost 1 base, V lost 5 bases, and 9 bases had no gene match. This CDR3 has 16 amino acids. CDR1 and CDR2 (germline): SEHNR, FQNEAQ (reference sequence).

The rearrangement uses TRBV9 and TRBJ2-1; TRBD1 might be the D (5 bases). The CDR3 has 17 amino acids. The germline gives CDR1 SGDLS, CDR2 YYNGEE. The V gene lost 0 bases and the J gene lost 5 bases, with 18 bases spanning the gap. The CDR3 sequence: CASSVVSGRELNNEQFF. In DNA, the CDR3 is TGTGCCAGCAGCGTAGTGAGTGGCAGGGAACTCAACAATGAGCAGTTCTTC.

The rearrangement links TRBV7-2 to TRBJ1-5, with 7 bases lining up with TRBD1. The trim removed 4 bases at V and 6 bases at J, leaving 9 bases unmatched. The CDR3 spans 15 residues. Germline-derived CDR1 and CDR2 are SGHTA and FQGNSA. The CDR3, as DNA: TGTGCCAGCAGCTCCCGACAGGGTTTCAGTCAGCCCCAGCATTTT. Translated, it gives CASSSRQGFSQPQHF.

The chain has TRBV7-8 and TRBJ2-3, with 8 bases fitting TRBD1. CDR1 SGHVS and CDR2 FQNEAQ come from the germline V gene. V shed 3 bases and J 2 bases; nucleotides not matched to a gene: 13. The length of the CDR3 is 18 residues. CDR3 sequence (DNA): TGTGCCAGCAGCTTTGACAAAGAGGACAGGGAACACACAGATACGCAGTATTTT. As protein: CASSFDKEDREHTDTQYF. Looking up the rest from reference TRBV7-8 and TRBJ2-3 gives the full variable domain: GAGVSQSPRYKVAKRGQDVALRCDPISGHVSLFWYQQALGQGPEFLTYFQNEAQLDKSGLPSDRFFAERPEGSVSTLKIQRTQQEDSAVYLCASSFDKEDREHTDTQYFGPGTRLTVL.

V gene TRBV7-9 combines with J gene TRBJ1-1, with D unclear. The CDR3 extends over 15 amino acids. The ends were cut back, 5 bases at V and 1 base at J, with 14 bases in the middle. CDR1 and CDR2 from the germline V gene are SEHNR and FQNEAQ (reference sequence). The CDR3 reads CASSPPMIENTEAFF. In nucleotides, the CDR3 is TGTGCCAGCAGCCCACCCATGATAGAGAACACTGAAGCTTTCTTT. Drawing the rest from reference TRBV7-9 and TRBJ1-1, the complete variable domain is DTGVSQNPRHKITKRGQNVTFRCDPISEHNRLYWYRQTLGQGPEFLTYFQNEAQLEKSRLLSDRFSAERPKGSFSTLEIQRTEQGDSAMYLCASSPPMIENTEAFFGQGTRLTVV.

The chain links TRBV6-5 to TRBJ2-2, with TRBD2 matching 9 bases. The CDR3 runs to 14 residues. Trimming took 7 bases from V and 7 from J; bases not matched to a gene: 7. Per the germline V gene, CDR1 is MNHEY and CDR2 is SVGAGI. DNA of the CDR3: TGTGCCAGCACTAAGCGGGAGGATCACGGGGAGCTGTTTTTT. It encodes CASTKREDHGELFF.